A single sample is the source of the 14 T cell receptor beta chains below, sequenced in a study of technical replicates of blood from several donors. The assay was immunoSEQ multiplex PCR, and TCRdb's table has in-frame clones only and misses some. The sample comprises approximately 89,000 clones, roughly 94% of which are singletons, and 0.2% to 0.25% rests with the top ten. The sequenced sample consisted of T cells isolated from PBMCs. Receptor source: a human donor in good health.

In this sample, this clone turned up once. The V and J genes are TRBV28 and TRBJ1-1; maybe TRBD1 (5 bases). Trimming removed 7 bases at V and 5 bases at J, with 14 bases between. The CDR3 consists of 13 residues. The germline V gene has CDR1 MDHEN and CDR2 SYDVKM. For the CDR3, the DNA is TGTGCCAGCAAAGTCAGGGAATGGACTGAAGCTTTCTTT. The encoded protein is CASKVREWTEAFF. Full variable domain (remainder filled in from reference TRBV28 and TRBJ1-1): DVKVTQSSRYLVKRTGEKVFLECVQDMDHENMFWYRQDPGLGLRLIYFSYDVKMKEKGDIPEGYSVSREKKERFSLILESASTNQTSMYLCASKVREWTEAFFGQGTRLTVV.

The chain recombines TRBV13 with TRBJ2-2, with TRBD2 as a possible D gene (5 bases). CDR3 size: 15 residues. Per germline, CDR1 PRHDT and CDR2 FYEKMQ (reference sequence). Trimming removed 1 base at V and 6 bases at J, with 12 bases between. The CDR3, as DNA: TGTGCCAGCAGCTTAGTGGCGTGGGGAGCCGGGGAGCTGTTTTTT. This gives the protein CASSLVAWGAGELFF.

This clone was seen only once. V usage is TRBV6-1 and J usage is TRBJ1-5; 9 nucleotides match TRBD1. After removal of 4 bases from V and 7 bases from J, the junction contained 8 bases not matched to a gene. Germline loops: CDR1 MNHNS, CDR2 SASEGT. The CDR3 has 15 residues. The CDR3 DNA is TGTGCCAGCAGTGGAACGGGACAGGGCGGACAGCCCCAGCATTTT. Translating gives CASSGTGQGGQPQHF.

This clone was seen a single time. The chain has TRBV29-1 and TRBJ2-7, with D maybe TRBD1 (6 bases). CDR3 size: 12 residues. V was cut by 4 bases and J by 3 bases, with 10 bases left in between. Germline assignment: CDR1 SQVTM and CDR2 ANQGSEA. The CDR3 DNA sequence: TGCAGCGTTGTTTGGGACAACTACGAGCAGTACTTC. Its translation is CSVVWDNYEQYF.

For the CDR3, the DNA is TGCGCCAGCAGCTTGGGACAGGGGGCGGATGAAGCTTTCTTT. Amino acid sequence: CASSLGQGADEAFF. The chain couples TRBV5-1 to TRBJ1-1; 10 bases are a match to TRBD1. Germline loops: CDR1 SGHRS, CDR2 YFSETQ. CDR3 length: 14 amino acids. The ends lost 0 bases at V and 7 bases at J; junction bases unmatched: 3.

The genes are TRBV27 and TRBJ2-1, with D perhaps TRBD2 (7 bases). The CDR3 totals 13 residues. In germline, CDR1 is MNHEY, CDR2 SMNVEV (reference sequence). The V gene lost 7 bases and the J gene lost 8 bases, with 15 bases spanning the gap. For the CDR3, the DNA is TGTGCCAGCACAATAGGGGGGGCCGATGAGCAGTTCTTC. Translation gives CASTIGGADEQFF.

The V call is TRBV27, the J call TRBJ1-3, with 8 positions matching TRBD1. The junction had 3 bases not matched to a gene; V was cut back by 6 bases and J by 2 bases. The CDR3 has 14 residues. Looked up from germline, CDR1 is MNHEY and CDR2 is SMNVEV (reference sequence). CDR3 amino acids: CASRLQGAGNTIYF. CDR3 nucleotide sequence: TGTGCCAGCAGGTTACAGGGGGCTGGAAACACCATATATTTT.

The rearrangement joins TRBV2 to TRBJ2-3; perhaps TRBD1 as D (5 bases). Germline loops: CDR1 SNHLY, CDR2 FYNNEI. V was trimmed by 0 bases and J by 6 bases, leaving 13 bases between them. The length of the CDR3 is 15 residues. This CDR3 reads CASSEAGLVFDTQYF. In DNA form, the CDR3 reads TGTGCCAGCAGTGAAGCGGGGCTAGTTTTTGATACGCAGTATTTT. The full variable domain, with the rest looked up from reference TRBV2 and TRBJ2-3, is EPEVTQTPSHQVTQMGQEVILRCVPISNHLYFYWYRQILGQKVEFLVSFYNNEISEKSEIFDDQFSVERPDGSNFTLKIRSTKLEDSAMYFCASSEAGLVFDTQYFGPGTRLTVL.

V gene TRBV4-1 combines with J gene TRBJ2-7; 7 bases align to TRBD1. The CDR3 runs to 14 residues. Per the germline V gene, CDR1 is MGHRA and CDR2 is YSYEKL. V lost 5 bases and J lost 2; bases outside the gene matches: 6. CDR3 in amino acids: CASSFSDRAYEQYF. In DNA, the CDR3 is TGCGCCAGCAGCTTCTCTGACAGGGCCTACGAGCAGTACTTC.

This clone was seen only a few times. DNA for the CDR3: TGTGCCAGCAGCGTAGAAGGGGGCTCTTACAATGAGCAGTTCTTC. Residues: CASSVEGGSYNEQFF. The chain employs TRBV9 and TRBJ2-1; 7 bases map to TRBD1. The CDR3 runs to 15 residues. Losses at the gene ends were 0 bases for V and 4 bases for J; bases not matched to a gene: 4. Per germline, CDR1 SGDLS and CDR2 YYNGEE.

This chain joins TRBV5-6 and TRBJ2-3; 11 nucleotides align to TRBD2. V trimming: 2 bases; J trimming: 4 bases; junction bases outside the gene matches: 3. Looked up from germline, CDR1 is SGHDT and CDR2 is YYEEEE. The CDR3 is 15 amino acids. CDR3: CASSLLAGAPDTQYF. CDR3 in DNA: TGTGCCAGCAGCTTACTAGCGGGAGCCCCAGATACGCAGTATTTT.

A note on this clone: Other DNA sequences of this sample code for an identical CDR3. This chain connects TRBV20-1 to TRBJ2-1, with D unresolved. With 3 bases removed from V and 3 bases from J, the gap between germline ends came to 3 bases. Per the germline V gene, CDR1 is DFQATT and CDR2 is SNEGSKA (reference sequence). CDR3 length: 11 residues. The CDR3 protein is CSASSYNEQFF. Here the CDR3 DNA reads TGCAGTGCTAGCAGCTACAATGAGCAGTTCTTC.

The rearrangement uses TRBV5-8 and TRBJ2-3; TRBD2 is a possible D gene (6 bases). With 1 base removed from V and 9 bases from J, the gap between germline ends came to 21 bases. The V gene's germline CDR1 is SGHTS and CDR2 YDEGEE. This CDR3 region has 16 residues. CDR3 in amino acids: CASSLSGGTATYTQYF. The CDR3 bases are TGTGCCAGCAGCTTGTCGGGCGGGACTGCCACATACACGCAGTATTTT.

V and J are TRBV28 and TRBJ2-1, with D possibly being TRBD2 (6 bases). Germline CDR1 reads MDHEN; CDR2 reads SYDVKM. The CDR3 totals 19 residues. Trimming removed 2 bases from V and 2 bases from J, with 22 bases in between. CDR3 in amino acids: CASSLQTPRLVTPYNEQFF. CDR3 DNA sequence: TGTGCCAGCAGTTTACAGACCCCGCGACTAGTGACCCCCTACAATGAGCAGTTCTTC.